The 4 T cell receptor beta chains below come from one sample, sequenced in a study of blood T cell repertoires in COVID-19. TCRdb keeps only in-frame clones here, not all; method: immunoSEQ multiplex PCR. The sample includes about 220,000 clones, approximately 90% of them seen just once. Sequenced material: PBMCs or T cells enriched from blood (not recorded which). Receptors originate from a woman in her thirties or forties with acute COVID-19.

This chain uses TRBV30 with TRBJ1-1, with no clear D. The CDR3 is 13 amino acids. V lost 4 bases to trimming and J lost 6 bases, with 15 bases between them. The germline V gene encodes CDR1 GTSNPN and CDR2 SVGIG (reference sequence). The CDR3 spells CAWTRGVVAEAFF. CDR3 sequence (DNA): TGTGCCTGGACTCGAGGAGTAGTCGCTGAAGCTTTCTTT.

The chain recombines TRBV6-2 or TRBV6-3 with TRBJ2-3; 9 positions match TRBD1. The CDR3 covers 17 residues. Looked up from germline, CDR1 is MNHEY and CDR2 is SVGEGT. With V trimmed by 5 bases and J by 0 bases, 9 bases remained unmatched. The CDR3 nucleotides are TGTGCCAGCAGTGGATCCCCCGACAGGGGGAGCACAGATACGCAGTATTTT. It codes for CASSGSPDRGSTDTQYF.

The genes are TRBV19 and TRBJ2-3; weak D call: TRBD1 (6 bases). V was trimmed by 6 bases and J by 1 base, leaving 11 bases between them. Per germline, CDR1 LNHDA and CDR2 SQIVND (reference sequence). The CDR3 has 14 amino acids. Here the CDR3 reads CASSPEGGTDTQYF. The CDR3 DNA follows: TGTGCCAGTAGCCCCGAGGGGGGCACAGATACGCAGTATTTT.

The J gene is TRBJ1-1, the V gene TRBV5-6, with D maybe TRBD1 (5 bases). The CDR3 has 16 amino acids. CDR1 and CDR2 from the germline V gene are SGHDT and YYEEEE. Trimming took off 4 bases at V and 3 bases at J, with 19 bases between the two ends. The CDR3 DNA is TGTGCCAGCAGCCCCCCCGTCGCGGGGGGGGACACTGAAGCTTTCTTT. It specifies CASSPPVAGGDTEAFF.